The rows below give T cell receptor beta chains drawn from one sample of a study of follicular helper T cells after annual influenza vaccination. Using immunoSEQ multiplex PCR, the repertoire was profiled, and TCRdb retains in-frame clones only, with some absent. The data contain about 5,600 clones, around four fifths of them seen just once; the ten biggest clones take up about 0.71%. The specimen comprised CXCR5- memory CD4+ T cells sorted from blood, sampled on the day of influenza vaccination. The receptors were sampled from an adult who received the influenza vaccine. Each CDR3 is given with its conserved first and last residue. The order of the fields is CDR3 length, D gene, J gene, V gene, CDR3 protein. A D gene is named only where the DNA matches it firmly.

CDR3 length: 18; D gene: TRBD1; J gene: TRBJ2-2; V gene: TRBV18; CDR3 protein: CASSPTDRAAVTTGELFF
CDR3 length: 12; D gene: -; J gene: TRBJ2-1; V gene: TRBV2; CDR3 protein: CASSDELNEQFF
CDR3 length: 13; D gene: -; J gene: TRBJ1-2; V gene: TRBV6-1; CDR3 protein: CASSAGDGYGYTF
CDR3 length: 13; D gene: -; J gene: TRBJ1-5; V gene: TRBV4-1; CDR3 protein: CASSQDIPYPQHF
CDR3 length: 14; D gene: TRBD1; J gene: TRBJ1-1; V gene: TRBV6-5; CDR3 protein: CASSYYPGTVEAFF
CDR3 length: 18; D gene: -; J gene: TRBJ2-1; V gene: TRBV9; CDR3 protein: CASSPMGGGTSSYNEQFF
CDR3 length: 13; D gene: -; J gene: TRBJ2-3; V gene: TRBV6-5; CDR3 protein: CASSYRGGGTQYF
CDR3 length: 14; D gene: TRBD1; J gene: TRBJ2-7; V gene: TRBV4-2; CDR3 protein: CASSQGQGTYEQYF
CDR3 length: 13; D gene: -; J gene: TRBJ2-3; V gene: TRBV5-5; CDR3 protein: CASSLWGTDTQYF
CDR3 length: 15; D gene: -; J gene: TRBJ2-3; V gene: TRBV15; CDR3 protein: CATSRWSLGPDTQYF
CDR3 length: 17; D gene: -; J gene: TRBJ1-1; V gene: TRBV18; CDR3 protein: CASSPLQGKGSGTEAFF
CDR3 length: 14; D gene: -; J gene: TRBJ1-3; V gene: TRBV28; CDR3 protein: CASSFPGSGNTIYF
CDR3 length: 14; D gene: TRBD1; J gene: TRBJ1-1; V gene: TRBV9; CDR3 protein: CASSLEDRRTEAFF
CDR3 length: 15; D gene: TRBD2; J gene: TRBJ2-7; V gene: TRBV5-1; CDR3 protein: CASSALAGDSGEQYF
CDR3 length: 15; D gene: -; J gene: TRBJ2-5; V gene: TRBV4-1; CDR3 protein: CASSQVTSGWETQYF